The 5 T cell receptor beta chains in this list originate from one sample, sequenced in a study of cytomegalovirus exposure and HLA in healthy donors. Clones were read by immunoSEQ multiplex PCR, and TCRdb kept only the in-frame ones, dropping some. Among some 130,000 clones listed, approximately 82% were seen once. Sequencing used PBMCs. All receptors derive from a young man in good health and CMV-seropositive.

The V and J genes are TRBV6-4 and TRBJ1-1; 8 bases are shared with TRBD1. Losses at the gene ends were 5 bases for V and 4 bases for J; bases not matched to a gene: 9. Germline lookup yields CDR1 MRHNA and CDR2 SNTAGT. The length of the CDR3 is 15 residues. CDR3 protein: CASSLDREVGTEAFF. CDR3 DNA sequence: TGTGCCAGCAGTTTGGACAGGGAGGTTGGCACTGAAGCTTTCTTT.

This clone was picked up one time. The genes are TRBV18 and TRBJ1-2, with TRBD1 identical over 7 bases. V shed 7 bases and J 1 base; nucleotides not matched to a gene: 15. This CDR3 region has 17 residues. CDR1 and CDR2 (germline): KGHSH, LQKENI. CDR3 amino acids: CASLQGSLTLFNYGYTF. The CDR3 bases are TGTGCCAGCTTACAGGGGAGCCTAACCCTCTTTAACTATGGCTACACCTTC.

The chain recombines TRBV5-6 with TRBJ2-1, with 7 bases lining up with TRBD2. The germline V gene has CDR1 SGHDT and CDR2 YYEEEE. After removal of 0 bases from V and 5 bases from J, the junction contained 2 bases not matched to a gene. CDR3 length: 14 amino acids. CDR3 loop: CASSLVREDNEQFF. The CDR3 coding sequence is TGTGCCAGCAGCTTGGTCCGGGAGGACAATGAGCAGTTCTTC.

Note on this clone: At the DNA level, this CDR3 is encoded by other sequences in the same sample as well. This chain connects TRBV27 to TRBJ2-5; TRBD2 matches at 7 bases. Germline CDR1 reads MNHEY; CDR2 reads SMNVEV (reference sequence). V was clipped by 3 bases and J by 2 bases; unmatched bases: 0. The CDR3 covers 13 residues. CDR3 sequence reads: CASSLRGQETQYF. The CDR3 nucleotides are TGTGCCAGCAGTTTGCGGGGGCAAGAGACCCAGTACTTC.

J is TRBJ1-1 and V is TRBV23-1; a possible D gene is TRBD1 (6 bases). TRBV23-1 is reported as an ORF; its role is uncertain. Between the trimmed V and J ends, which lost 1 base and 3 bases, there was a span of 12 bases. CDR3 length: 15 residues. CDR3 sequence (DNA): TGCGCCAGCAGTCAATACCGGGACACGGACACTGAAGCTTTCTTT. Its translation: CASSQYRDTDTEAFF.